This TCR beta chain was observed in a study of identical twins. Regarding the study as a whole: Not following the same donors, the study drew its conclusions from cross-sectional statistical analysis. For out-of-frame beta sequences, excess twin sharing was weaker. Clonotypes of the beta chain that were abundant in cord blood carried fewer insertions (memory repertoires showed none).

A universal primer binding site was introduced by template switching. The final cDNA contained unique molecular identifiers. Using its own MiXCR run on the 5' RACE reads, TCRdb lists one record per CDR3 protein. The repertoire holds 350,000 to 450,000 distinct CDR3 sequences, with around 18% as singletons. Of note for this clonotype: What it recognizes is unknown. One end of the junction is discordant with germline, which a read error may explain.

Germline values: CDR1 KGHSH, CDR2 LQKENI. The CDR3 loop spans 13 amino acids. The chain employs TRBV18 and TRBJ2-2, with a possible D match to TRBD2 (5 bases). This TCR was recovered from a man aged 45 to 65 in good health. The sample consisted of naive T cells sorted from blood. CDR3 bases: TGTGCCAGCTCACCACCTACGGACCGGGAACTGTTTTTT. As protein: CASSPPTDRELFF.